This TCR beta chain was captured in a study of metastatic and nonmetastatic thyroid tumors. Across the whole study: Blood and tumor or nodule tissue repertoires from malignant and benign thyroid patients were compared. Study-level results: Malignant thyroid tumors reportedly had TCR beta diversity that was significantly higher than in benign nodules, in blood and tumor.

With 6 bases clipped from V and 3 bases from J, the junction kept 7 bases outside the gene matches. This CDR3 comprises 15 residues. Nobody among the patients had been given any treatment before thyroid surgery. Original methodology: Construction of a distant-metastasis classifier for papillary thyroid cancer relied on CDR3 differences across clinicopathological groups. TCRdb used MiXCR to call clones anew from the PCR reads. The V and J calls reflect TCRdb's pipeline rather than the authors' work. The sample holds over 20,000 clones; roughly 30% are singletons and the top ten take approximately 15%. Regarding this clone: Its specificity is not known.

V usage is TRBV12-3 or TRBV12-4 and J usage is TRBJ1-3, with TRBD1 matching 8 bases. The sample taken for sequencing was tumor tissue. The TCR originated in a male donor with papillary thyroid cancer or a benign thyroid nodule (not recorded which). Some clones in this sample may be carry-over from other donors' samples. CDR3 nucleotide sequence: TGTGCCAGCAGGACCGGGACAGGCAGTGGAAACACCATATATTTT. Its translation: CASRTGTGSGNTIYF.